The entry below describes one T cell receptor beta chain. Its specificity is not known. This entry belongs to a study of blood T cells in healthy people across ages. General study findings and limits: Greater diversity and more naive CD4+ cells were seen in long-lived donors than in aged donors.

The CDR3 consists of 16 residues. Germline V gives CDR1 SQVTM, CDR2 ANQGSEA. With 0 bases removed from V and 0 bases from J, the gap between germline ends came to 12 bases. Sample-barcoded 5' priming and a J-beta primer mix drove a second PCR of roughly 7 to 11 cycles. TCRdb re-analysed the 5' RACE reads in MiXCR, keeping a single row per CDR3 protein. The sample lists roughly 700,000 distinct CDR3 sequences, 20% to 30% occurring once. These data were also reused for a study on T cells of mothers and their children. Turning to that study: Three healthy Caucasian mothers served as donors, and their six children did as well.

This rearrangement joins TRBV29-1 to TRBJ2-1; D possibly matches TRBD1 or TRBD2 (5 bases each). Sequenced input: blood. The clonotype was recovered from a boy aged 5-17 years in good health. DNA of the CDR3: TGCAGCGTTGAAGATCGTGGGGGAAGCTCCTACAATGAGCAGTTCTTC. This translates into CSVEDRGGSSYNEQFF.